Below, one T cell receptor (beta chain) is given with its context. Its antigen is as yet unknown. At one end the junction does not follow the germline gene, possibly because of a read error. The CDR3 spans 14 residues. Germline CDR1 is SNHLY and CDR2 is FYNNEI. The data were produced by immunoSEQ multiplex PCR, yet TCRdb's version contains in-frame clones alone and is incomplete. The sample records roughly 2.4 million clones, approximately 95% being singletons. The data derive from a study of shared clonotypes between healthy human individuals. Study-level results: When compared with the clonotypes that were shared by all four sorted-subset donors, the non-shared clonotypes turned out to have lower generation probabilities.

The V call is TRBV2, the J call TRBJ1-6; D is perhaps TRBD1 (5 bases). The sequence was collected from a man between 18 and 35 years old in good health. Sample: naive CD4+ T cells sorted from blood. This sample's subset: CD45RA+ positively selected. CDR3 region: CASVGGSFNSPLHF. In nucleotides, the CDR3 is TGTGCCTCAGTGGGGGGGTCCTTTAATTCACCCCTCCACTTT.